These 25 T cell receptor beta chains share one sample of origin, sequenced in a study of cytomegalovirus exposure and HLA in healthy donors. PCR employed 60 Vbeta and 13 Jbeta primers. Measured with immunoSEQ multiplex PCR; TCRdb has only the in-frame clones, and not every one. The table records around 130,000 clones, 80% of them present only once. Sequenced sample: PBMCs. The receptors originated from a male donor in good health and CMV-seronegative.

This clone was observed a handful of times. The rearrangement joins TRBV11-2 to TRBJ2-7; D might be TRBD1 (5 bases). This CDR3 comprises 12 residues. The germline CDR1 and CDR2 sequences are SGHAT and FQNNGV. Trimming removed 3 bases from V and 6 bases from J, with 9 bases in between. CDR3 loop: CASSFTGVEQYF. The CDR3, as DNA: TGTGCCAGCAGCTTTACAGGAGTCGAGCAGTACTTC.

This chain joins TRBV27 and TRBJ2-1; TRBD2 aligns across 9 bases. Germline V gene data show CDR1 as MNHEY and CDR2 as SMNVEV (reference sequence). The V and J ends lost 3 bases and 7 bases, in that order; junction bases with no gene match: 7. This CDR3 contains 15 residues. Here the CDR3 reads CASSFLGGRDNEQFF. CDR3 in DNA: TGTGCCAGCAGTTTTTTAGGCGGGAGGGATAATGAGCAGTTCTTC.

Only a few counts were recorded for this clone. The chain links TRBV10-2 to TRBJ1-2; 8 bases align to TRBD1. CDR1 is WSHSY, CDR2 SAAADI, per germline. J was trimmed by 5 bases and V by 7 bases; bases with no gene match: 6. There are 13 residues in the CDR3. This CDR3 reads CASTTDRGYGYTF. CDR3 DNA sequence: TGCGCCAGCACAACTGACAGGGGATATGGCTACACCTTC.

The rearrangement joins TRBV6-6 to TRBJ2-5; D is possibly TRBD1 (7 bases). V was pared by 0 bases and J by 4 bases, with 12 bases between. Germline V gives CDR1 MNHNY, CDR2 SVGAGI (reference sequence). CDR3 length: 15 residues. CDR3 sequence reads: CASSYSRQGGETQYF. The DNA for the CDR3 is TGTGCCAGCAGTTACTCGAGACAGGGAGGAGAGACCCAGTACTTC.

V usage is TRBV7-8 and J usage is TRBJ1-2; 11 positions match TRBD1. The CDR3 runs to 15 residues. The trim removed 0 bases at V and 6 bases at J, leaving 3 bases unmatched. CDR1 and CDR2 (germline): SGHVS, FQNEAQ. CDR3 sequence reads: CASSLAGTGGDGYTF. The CDR3 coding sequence is TGTGCCAGCAGCTTAGCGGGGACAGGGGGTGATGGCTACACCTTC.

The chain recombines TRBV7-2 with TRBJ2-1; TRBD1 agrees at 7 bases. The germline CDR1 and CDR2 sequences are SGHTA and FQGNSA. The trim removed 4 bases at V and 0 bases at J, leaving 3 bases unmatched. The CDR3 totals 15 residues. CDR3 amino acids: CASSSTGSSYNEQFF. The CDR3 nucleotides are TGTGCCAGCAGCTCGACAGGGAGCTCCTACAATGAGCAGTTCTTC.

V and J are TRBV11-2 and TRBJ2-2, with unresolved D. The length of the CDR3 is 13 residues. Germline V gene data show CDR1 as SGHAT and CDR2 as FQNNGV. V lost 2 bases and J 6 bases, leaving 7 bases between the germline ends. The CDR3 here is CASSLIGPGELFF. CDR3 coding DNA: TGTGCCAGCAGCTTAATCGGTCCCGGGGAGCTGTTTTTT.

This clone has just one count. This chain links TRBV19 with TRBJ1-1; D gene ambiguous. Germline CDR1 reads LNHDA; CDR2 reads SQIVND (reference sequence). This CDR3 has 13 residues. V was clipped by 2 bases and J by 0 bases, with 4 bases between them. The CDR3 DNA is TGTGCCAGTAGTATAACACTGAACACTGAAGCTTTCTTT. Its translation is CASSITLNTEAFF. The full variable domain, its missing parts supplied by reference TRBV19 and TRBJ1-1, is DGGITQSPKYLFRKEGQNVTLSCEQNLNHDAMYWYRQDPGQGLRLIYYSQIVNDFQKGDIAEGYSVSREKKESFPLTVTSAQKNPTAFYLCASSITLNTEAFFGQGTRLTVV.

The rearrangement uses TRBV27 and TRBJ2-2; D remains ambiguous. CDR3 length: 12 residues. Trimming cost V 6 bases and J 4 bases, with 6 bases left between them. Germline CDR1 is MNHEY and CDR2 is SMNVEV (reference sequence). CDR3 sequence (DNA): TGTGCCAGCAGGCGTAGCACCGGGGAGCTGTTTTTT. Encoded protein: CASRRSTGELFF.

The V and J genes are TRBV30 and TRBJ1-4, with unresolved D. V was clipped by 1 base and J by 7 bases, with 10 bases between them. The CDR3 spans 13 residues. Germline V CDR1 and CDR2: GTSNPN, SVGIG (reference sequence). The CDR3 DNA sequence: TGTGCCTGGAGTGAGAAAGCGGGTGAAAAACTGTTTTTT. This sequence encodes CAWSEKAGEKLFF.

The chain links TRBV5-1 to TRBJ2-1, with 8 bases that match TRBD1. Trimming took 4 bases from V and 4 from J; bases not matched to a gene: 10. CDR3 length equals 16 residues. Germline V gives CDR1 SGHRS, CDR2 YFSETQ. The CDR3 spells CASSRHRDRTYNEQFF. The CDR3 DNA sequence: TGCGCCAGCAGCCGGCACCGGGACAGGACTTACAATGAGCAGTTCTTC.

This rearrangement joins TRBV11-2 to TRBJ1-1; D uncertain. The ends were cut back, 4 bases at V and 10 bases at J, with 16 bases in the middle. The CDR3 runs to 13 residues. Germline V gives CDR1 SGHAT, CDR2 FQNNGV. In nucleotides, the CDR3 is TGTGCCAGCAGCTCGTGGCCCCTCGAGGGAGCTTTCTTT. It yields the protein CASSSWPLEGAFF.

The J gene is TRBJ1-1, the V gene TRBV29-1, with D perhaps matching TRBD1 (6 bases). The CDR3 spans 12 residues. CDR1 SQVTM and CDR2 ANQGSEA come from the germline V gene. Trimming removed 3 bases at V and 7 bases at J, with 12 bases between. The CDR3 spells CSVEDSKYEAFF. The CDR3 coding sequence is TGCAGCGTTGAGGACAGTAAGTATGAAGCTTTCTTT. Complete variable domain (other parts from reference TRBV29-1 and TRBJ1-1): SAVISQKPSRDICQRGTSLTIQCQVDSQVTMMFWYRQQPGQSLTLIATANQGSEATYESGFVIDKFPISRPNLTFSTLTVSNMSPEDSSIYLCSVEDSKYEAFFGQGTRLTVV.

The chain employs TRBV5-1 and TRBJ2-3, with 9 bases that match TRBD2. The germline gives CDR1 SGHRS, CDR2 YFSETQ. The CDR3 is made up of 17 amino acids. Trimming removed 4 bases from V and 0 bases from J; junction bases left unmatched: 9. The CDR3 DNA follows: TGCGCCAGCAGCCTACCACTAGCGGGCCCTAGCACAGATACGCAGTATTTT. Translated, it gives CASSLPLAGPSTDTQYF.

In DNA form, the CDR3 reads TGTGCCAGCAGCTTGAAAGGGGGCCGATTTTCTAAGCAGTACTTC. This encodes CASSLKGGRFSKQYF. This chain uses TRBV5-4 with TRBJ2-7; 7 nucleotides match TRBD1. The trim removed 1 base at V and 8 bases at J, leaving 12 bases unmatched. Germline CDR1 reads SGHNT; CDR2 reads YYREEE (reference sequence). The CDR3 sequence is 15 residues long.

The CDR3 nucleotides are TGTGCCTGGAGTGTGACACAGGGGGCTGGCTACACCTTC. This gives the protein CAWSVTQGAGYTF. V is TRBV30 and J is TRBJ1-2; 9 bases agree with TRBD1. Trimming removed 0 bases from V and 7 bases from J; junction bases left unmatched: 3. Germline lookup yields CDR1 GTSNPN and CDR2 SVGIG (reference sequence). The CDR3 consists of 13 residues.

The V gene is TRBV10-3, the J gene TRBJ2-4; TRBD1 matches at 7 bases. Trimming cost V 0 bases and J 15 bases; bases outside gene matches: 17. The CDR3 is 16 amino acids. Germline V CDR1 and CDR2: ENHRY, SYGVKD. The CDR3 DNA is TGTGCCATCAGTGAGTCACCCCAGATTACAGGGGCTATTGGGTACTTC. It encodes CAISESPQITGAIGYF.

This chain connects TRBV5-1 to TRBJ1-1; the D is unclear. V was cut by 1 base and J by 2 bases, with 12 bases left in between. The CDR3 is 15 residues long. Germline V gives CDR1 SGHRS, CDR2 YFSETQ. CDR3 sequence reads: CASSLSHRDNTEAFF. For the CDR3, the DNA is TGCGCCAGCAGCTTGTCACACAGAGATAACACTGAAGCTTTCTTT.

The V call is TRBV10-1, the J call TRBJ2-1, with 8 bases lining up with TRBD1. Germline V lookup: CDR1 WNHNN, CDR2 SYGVQD (reference sequence). CDR3 length equals 13 residues. V lost 6 bases and J lost 5; bases outside the gene matches: 3. The CDR3 reads CASRLDRDNEQFF. CDR3 nucleotide sequence: TGCGCCAGCAGACTGGACAGGGACAATGAGCAGTTCTTC.

J is TRBJ2-2 and V is TRBV9; 10 bases line up with TRBD1. The germline gives CDR1 SGDLS, CDR2 YYNGEE. The length of the CDR3 is 16 residues. Unmatched junction bases numbered 3, after V lost 0 bases and J lost 4 bases. The CDR3 DNA sequence: TGTGCCAGCAGCGTAGCCGGGACAGGGGCCACCGGGGAGCTGTTTTTT. Its translation is CASSVAGTGATGELFF.

The rearrangement joins TRBV7-8 to TRBJ2-7, with D unclear. The germline V gene encodes CDR1 SGHVS and CDR2 FQNEAQ. The ends were cut back, 0 bases at V and 2 bases at J, with 11 bases in the middle. The CDR3 is 15 residues long. CDR3 DNA: TGTGCCAGCAGCTTAGCGGCCTCAAATCCCTACGAGCAGTACTTC. Amino acids: CASSLAASNPYEQYF.

This clone was seen only a few times. The chain couples TRBV5-1 to TRBJ2-7, with 11 nucleotides matching TRBD1. Losses at the gene ends were 2 bases for V and 4 bases for J; bases not matched to a gene: 11. CDR3 length: 17 amino acids. The V gene's germline CDR1 is SGHRS and CDR2 YFSETQ. The CDR3 region has the DNA TGCGCCAGCAGCTTTCCCACCGGGACAGGGGGTTCATACGAGCAGTACTTC. Its translation: CASSFPTGTGGSYEQYF.

V usage is TRBV5-1 and J usage is TRBJ2-7, with D tentatively TRBD1 (5 bases). The CDR3 covers 14 residues. Germline values: CDR1 SGHRS, CDR2 YFSETQ. Trimming shortened V by 5 bases and J by 0 bases, and 12 bases separated the two germline ends. CDR3 amino acids: CASSGRAFSYEQYF. Written as DNA, the CDR3 is TGCGCCAGCAGTGGCAGGGCCTTCTCCTACGAGCAGTACTTC.

The CDR3 DNA reads as TGTGCCAGCAGCTTAGAGGGGCCGGGACAGGGGCCCCCCTACAATGAGCAGTTCTTC. Translating it yields CASSLEGPGQGPPYNEQFF. The J gene is TRBJ2-1, the V gene TRBV11-2; 10 bases match TRBD1. The V segment lost 0 bases and the J segment 2 bases; nucleotides outside the gene matches: 10. The germline gives CDR1 SGHAT, CDR2 FQNNGV. This CDR3 region has 19 residues. Variable domain in full (rest from reference TRBV11-2 and TRBJ2-1): EAGVAQSPRYKIIEKRQSVAFWCNPISGHATLYWYQQILGQGPKLLIQFQNNGVVDDSQLPKDRFSAERLKGVDSTLKIQPAKLEDSAVYLCASSLEGPGQGPPYNEQFFGPGTRLTVL.

The CDR3 protein is CATSSESGGPGVQFF. CDR3 nucleotides: TGTGCCACCAGCAGTGAGAGCGGGGGCCCCGGTGTGCAGTTCTTC. The chain recombines TRBV15 with TRBJ2-1; 8 bases are shared with TRBD2. Germline CDR1 is LNHNV and CDR2 is YYDKDF (reference sequence). J lost 12 bases, V lost 3 bases, and 13 bases had no gene match. The CDR3 totals 15 residues.